The clone carrying this TCR beta chain was found many times. Its matching antigen is unknown. This CDR3 comprises 15 residues. The germline V gene has CDR1 MNHNS and CDR2 SASEGT. Trimming removed 1 base from V and 0 bases from J, with 7 bases in between. The record originates from a study of T cells in Graves' hyperthyroidism and ophthalmopathy. Study-wide points: A median around 6 months before onset, the model predicted ophthalmopathy. Among thyroid clonotypes expanded above 0.001, most also appeared in blood.

The source material, RNA transcripts, was used to amplify TCR beta CDR3 regions. A set of HTBI primers served as the primers for a first-round RT-PCR of the TCR CDR3. TCRdb used MiXCR to reprocess the multiplex PCR reads, holding one entry per CDR3 protein. The sample lists fewer than 550,000 distinct CDR3 sequences; approximately 25% were seen once. The sequence was collected from a woman aged 25 to 45 with Graves' ophthalmopathy. Source material: blood. The gene calls are TRBV6-1 and TRBJ1-5, with D maybe TRBD1 (5 bases). The CDR3 here is CASSEGTYSNQPQHF. The CDR3 nucleotides are TGTGCCAGCAGTGAAGGGACATATAGCAATCAGCCCCAGCATTTT.